This T cell receptor beta chain was sequenced for a study of blood T cell repertoires in COVID-19. Produced via immunoSEQ multiplex PCR; TCRdb's table is partial and in-frame only. The table lists approximately 230,000 clones, roughly 82% of them singletons. The CDR3 extends over 15 amino acids. Germline CDR1 KGHSH, CDR2 LQKENI. V shed 3 bases and J shed 0 bases, with 12 bases lying between them. This TCR came from a woman aged 80 or over with active or convalescent COVID-19. The J gene is TRBJ2-7, the V gene TRBV18, with D perhaps TRBD1 (6 bases). Sequencing input: peripheral blood. Here the CDR3 DNA reads TGTGCCAGCTCACCGGGGACAATAATCTCCTACGAGCAGTACTTC. This sequence encodes CASSPGTIISYEQYF.